These 25 T cell receptor beta chains came from one sample sequenced in a study of cytomegalovirus exposure and HLA in healthy donors. Use of 60 Vbeta and 13 Jbeta primers characterized the PCR. Sequencing used immunoSEQ multiplex PCR; TCRdb keeps in-frame clones, though not all of them. The sample carries 200,000 to 250,000 clones, roughly 84% recorded once. Specimen: PBMCs. Receptor source: a human donor in good health.

As DNA, the CDR3 is TGTGCCAGCAGGGGACTAGCGGGACAATACAATGAGCAGTTCTTC. Its translation is CASRGLAGQYNEQFF. The chain couples TRBV27 to TRBJ2-1, with 13 bases fitting TRBD2. From germline, CDR1 is MNHEY and CDR2 SMNVEV (reference sequence). Trimming cost V 6 bases and J 4 bases; bases outside gene matches: 3. This CDR3 spans 15 amino acids.

This sequence joins TRBV13 and TRBJ2-5; D remains ambiguous. This CDR3 region has 11 residues. The germline CDR1 and CDR2 sequences are PRHDT and FYEKMQ (reference sequence). Deletions cut 4 bases from V and 4 bases from J, with 4 bases between. CDR3 residues: CASSSSETQYF. The CDR3 DNA is TGTGCCAGCAGCTCCTCAGAGACCCAGTACTTC.

CDR3 residues: CASNKEDYEQYF. DNA of the CDR3: TGTGCCAGCAATAAGGAGGACTACGAGCAGTACTTC. The rearrangement uses TRBV7-8 and TRBJ2-7; D possibly corresponds to TRBD2 (5 bases). Looked up from germline, CDR1 is SGHVS and CDR2 is FQNEAQ. This CDR3 comprises 12 residues. V was cut by 7 bases and J by 3 bases, with 10 bases left in between.

This clone appeared a single time. The chain has TRBV7-9 and TRBJ2-1; 8 bases match TRBD2. Germline values: CDR1 SEHNR, CDR2 FQNEAQ (reference sequence). V lost 1 base and J lost 2; bases outside the gene matches: 4. This CDR3 is 16 amino acids long. The CDR3 spells CASSLVGSGAYNEQFF. The CDR3 nucleotides are TGTGCCAGCAGCTTAGTGGGTAGCGGGGCCTACAATGAGCAGTTCTTC.

CDR3 sequence (DNA): TGTGCCAGCAGTTTATTGGGCGGGAGGGGGCTTAGTGAGCAGTTCTTC. This sequence encodes CASSLLGGRGLSEQFF. V usage is TRBV27 and J usage is TRBJ2-1, with 9 bases aligning to TRBD2. CDR1 is MNHEY, CDR2 SMNVEV, per germline (reference sequence). CDR3 length: 16 residues. The J segment lost 9 bases and the V segment lost 1 base, leaving 10 bases of the junction unmatched.

V gene TRBV5-1 combines with J gene TRBJ2-4, with D uncertain. This CDR3 comprises 11 residues. The germline V and J ends were trimmed by 0 bases and 12 bases, with 7 bases remaining between them. CDR1 SGHRS and CDR2 YFSETQ come from the germline V gene. For the CDR3, the DNA is TGCGCCAGCAGCTTGGGTGCTAGTCAGTACTTC. Protein product: CASSLGASQYF.

V usage is TRBV27 and J usage is TRBJ2-5, with TRBD1 identical over 7 bases. Germline V lookup: CDR1 MNHEY, CDR2 SMNVEV (reference sequence). The CDR3 consists of 14 residues. Trimming cost V 5 bases and J 1 base; bases outside gene matches: 4. The CDR3 loop reads CASSAYRGQETQYF. The CDR3 DNA reads as TGTGCCAGCAGTGCCTACAGGGGCCAAGAGACCCAGTACTTC.

The chain recombines TRBV5-1 with TRBJ2-5; a weak D match, TRBD1 (5 bases). The better agreement between TRBJ2-7 and the DNA end casts doubt on the J call. Per the germline V gene, CDR1 is SGHRS and CDR2 is YFSETQ. The CDR3 spans 15 residues. The CDR3 loop is CASSYQTGVIYEQYF. CDR3 DNA: TGCGCCAGCAGCTACCAAACAGGAGTAATCTACGAGCAGTACTTC.

This clone was observed a single time. This chain uses TRBV14 with TRBJ2-7; the D gene is possibly TRBD1 (5 bases). Trimming stripped 4 bases from V and 0 bases from J, with 13 bases between. Germline V gene sequence: CDR1 SGHDN, CDR2 FVKESK. The CDR3 spans 15 residues. This CDR3 reads CASSLLSGYSYEQYF. The CDR3 region has the DNA TGTGCCAGCAGCCTTCTATCAGGGTACTCCTACGAGCAGTACTTC.

The CDR3 is CASSPVGSGEQYF. The CDR3 DNA reads TGTGCCAGCTCACCTGTGGGGAGTGGTGAGCAGTACTTC. The chain uses TRBV18 and TRBJ2-7; possible D gene TRBD2, 5 bases. Deletions cut 3 bases from V and 7 bases from J, with 13 bases between. This CDR3 comprises 13 residues. Germline V gives CDR1 KGHSH, CDR2 LQKENI.

V gene TRBV7-9 combines with J gene TRBJ2-1; D is uncertain. The CDR3 runs 15 residues. The germline CDR1 and CDR2 sequences are SEHNR and FQNEAQ (reference sequence). Trimming shortened V by 5 bases and J by 6 bases, and 17 bases separated the two germline ends. The CDR3 loop is CASSETIAFANEQFF. As DNA, the CDR3 is TGTGCCAGCAGCGAAACTATAGCCTTTGCCAATGAGCAGTTCTTC.

This rearrangement joins TRBV10-3 to TRBJ2-3; TRBD1 matches at 11 bases. With V trimmed by 6 bases and J by 4 bases, 3 bases remained unmatched. The CDR3 has 14 residues. In germline, CDR1 is ENHRY, CDR2 SYGVKD. CDR3 sequence: CAIRDRGHSDTQYF. The CDR3 DNA reads as TGTGCCATCAGGGACAGGGGGCACTCAGATACGCAGTATTTT.

The genes are TRBV7-3 and TRBJ2-7; TRBD1 aligns across 10 bases. J lost 4 bases, V lost 1 base, and 4 bases had no gene match. Germline V gene data show CDR1 as SGHTA and CDR2 as FQGTGA. The CDR3 has 15 residues. The CDR3 coding sequence is TGTGCCAGCAGCTTAAGTGGGGACAGGGGTTACGAGCAGTACTTC. Protein sequence: CASSLSGDRGYEQYF.

The gene calls are TRBV28 and TRBJ1-2, with D perhaps TRBD1 (5 bases). The CDR3 covers 16 residues. From germline, CDR1 is MDHEN and CDR2 SYDVKM. The V end lost 7 bases, the J end lost 1 base, and 19 bases lay between the germline ends. The CDR3 reads CASTPLGQGFNYGYTF. The CDR3, as DNA: TGTGCCAGCACTCCTCTGGGGCAGGGCTTTAACTATGGCTACACCTTC.

The chain uses TRBV5-1 and TRBJ2-2, with D possibly TRBD2 on 6 matching bases. Trimming pared 3 bases from V and 0 bases from J, leaving 9 bases between. The CDR3 has 15 residues. Germline V gene data show CDR1 as SGHRS and CDR2 as YFSETQ. CDR3 DNA sequence: TGCGCCAGCAGCTGGAGGGGTTCGAACACCGGGGAGCTGTTTTTT. Translation: CASSWRGSNTGELFF.

This clone occurred a few times. The chain links TRBV19 to TRBJ1-1; possible D gene TRBD1, 5 bases. The CDR3 loop spans 13 amino acids. The V end was cut by 6 bases, the J end by 5 bases, with 13 bases between. Germline CDR1 is LNHDA and CDR2 is SQIVND (reference sequence). CDR3 sequence (DNA): TGTGCCAGTAGACAGGAAAGGCGAACTGAAGCTTTCTTT. This translates into CASRQERRTEAFF.

This clone has just one count. The chain carries TRBV18 and TRBJ1-1; a weak D match, TRBD1 (5 bases). The CDR3 sequence is 15 residues long. Per the germline V gene, CDR1 is KGHSH and CDR2 is LQKENI. The V end was cut by 4 bases, the J end by 4 bases, with 16 bases between. The CDR3 DNA reads as TGTGCCAGCTCACGAACAACAGATGGGGCCACTGAAGCTTTCTTT. It encodes CASSRTTDGATEAFF. The variable domain in full, completed from reference TRBV18 and TRBJ1-1, reads NAGVMQNPRHLVRRRGQEARLRCSPMKGHSHVYWYRQLPEEGLKFMVYLQKENIIDESGMPKERFSAEFPKEGPSILRIQQVVRGDSAAYFCASSRTTDGATEAFFGQGTRLTVV.

The chain recombines TRBV2 with TRBJ1-3; D remains ambiguous. Looked up from germline, CDR1 is SNHLY and CDR2 is FYNNEI. The length of the CDR3 is 14 residues. Trimming took off 0 bases at V and 5 bases at J, with 8 bases between the two ends. The CDR3 DNA is TGTGCCAGCAGTGAAGCTAGCGGGAGAAACACCATATATTTT. Translated: CASSEASGRNTIYF.

J is TRBJ2-6 and V is TRBV9; no reliable D call. This CDR3 is 14 amino acids long. CDR1 and CDR2 (germline): SGDLS, YYNGEE. V lost 0 bases to trimming and J lost 3 bases, with 4 bases between them. Here the CDR3 DNA reads TGTGCCAGCAGCGTAGATCTTGGGGCCAACGTCCTGACTTTC. Its translation: CASSVDLGANVLTF.

V is TRBV29-1 and J is TRBJ1-5; 8 bases agree with TRBD1. The CDR3 has 14 residues. The V and J ends lost 6 bases and 5 bases, in that order; junction bases with no gene match: 9. Germline loops: CDR1 SQVTM, CDR2 ANQGSEA. The CDR3 region is CSVTTGGIDQPQHF. In DNA form, the CDR3 reads TGCAGCGTCACCACAGGGGGTATCGATCAGCCCCAGCATTTT. The full variable domain, its missing parts supplied by reference TRBV29-1 and TRBJ1-5, is SAVISQKPSRDICQRGTSLTIQCQVDSQVTMMFWYRQQPGQSLTLIATANQGSEATYESGFVIDKFPISRPNLTFSTLTVSNMSPEDSSIYLCSVTTGGIDQPQHFGDGTRLSIL.

On this clone: Germline is not matched at one junction end, which may reflect a read error. This chain uses TRBV7-7 with TRBJ2-5; TRBD1 matches 9 bases. This CDR3 contains 14 residues. Germline values: CDR1 SSHAT, CDR2 FNYEAQ (reference sequence). The CDR3 loop is CASSTGTGLETQYF. Written as DNA, the CDR3 is TGTGCTAGCAGTACCGGGACAGGGTTAGAGACCCAGTACTTC.

This rearrangement joins TRBV27 to TRBJ2-7; perhaps TRBD2 as D (5 bases). CDR3 length equals 16 residues. Between the trimmed V and J ends, which lost 2 bases and 3 bases, there was a span of 17 bases. Per the germline V gene, CDR1 is MNHEY and CDR2 is SMNVEV (reference sequence). The CDR3 region has the DNA TGTGCCAGCAGTTTAAACCTCGGGGAGAGGGACTACGAGCAGTACTTC. It specifies CASSLNLGERDYEQYF.

This chain uses TRBV6-5 with TRBJ2-5; TRBD2 matches at 9 bases. The tail of the sequence fits TRBJ2-7 better, so the J call may be wrong. Germline CDR1 reads MNHEY; CDR2 reads SVGAGI. This CDR3 contains 14 residues. DNA for the CDR3: TGTGCCAGCAGTTCTACTAGCGGGTCCCCCGAGCAGTACTTC. Translation gives CASSSTSGSPEQYF.

CDR3 nucleotide sequence: TGCGCCAGCAGCTCTGGCCGTTACGAGCAGTACTTC. This translates into CASSSGRYEQYF. The chain uses TRBV5-1 and TRBJ2-7; D ambiguous. Trimming removed 3 bases at V and 4 bases at J, with 8 bases between. This CDR3 is built from 12 residues. Germline V gene sequence: CDR1 SGHRS, CDR2 YFSETQ.

This chain uses TRBV7-3 with TRBJ2-1; 9 bases are shared with TRBD1. Germline V gene lookup returns CDR1 SGHTA and CDR2 FQGTGA. V shed 4 bases and J 5 bases; nucleotides not matched to a gene: 6. The CDR3 is made up of 15 amino acids. CDR3 loop: CASSSPGQGNNEQFF. The CDR3 bases are TGTGCCAGCAGCTCCCCGGGACAGGGAAACAATGAGCAGTTCTTC.